The entry below gives a single TCR beta chain sequence along with its context. Its matching antigen is unknown. Researchers ran the PCR with 60 Vbeta and 13 Jbeta primers. Authors' data handling: In a later analysis, the count reached 80 million or so unique TCR beta chains, with approximately 11 million shared. Assay: immunoSEQ multiplex PCR; the TCRdb copy retains only in-frame clones and omits some. D and trimming were read from the DNA, whereas the V and J calls and clone size are those reported in that table. In the table there are 100,000 to 120,000 clones, about 81% of which are singletons. Germline V gene data show CDR1 as LNHDA and CDR2 as SQIVND (reference sequence). The V segment lost 1 base and the J segment 0 bases; nucleotides outside the gene matches: 2. There are 17 residues in the CDR3. The sample belongs to a study of cytomegalovirus exposure and HLA in healthy donors. Regarding the study as a whole: The majority of TCR sequences were rare, yet some public TCRs appeared in many donors. In a later analysis, HLA-C alleles had the fewest associated TCRs, DRB1 alleles the most.

What was sequenced was PBMCs. The clonotype was recovered from a young man in good health and CMV-seronegative. The chain carries TRBV19 and TRBJ2-1; 11 bases line up with TRBD2. The CDR3 region is CASSIAGLAVSYNEQFF. Here the CDR3 DNA reads TGTGCCAGTAGTATAGCGGGACTAGCGGTCTCCTACAATGAGCAGTTCTTC.